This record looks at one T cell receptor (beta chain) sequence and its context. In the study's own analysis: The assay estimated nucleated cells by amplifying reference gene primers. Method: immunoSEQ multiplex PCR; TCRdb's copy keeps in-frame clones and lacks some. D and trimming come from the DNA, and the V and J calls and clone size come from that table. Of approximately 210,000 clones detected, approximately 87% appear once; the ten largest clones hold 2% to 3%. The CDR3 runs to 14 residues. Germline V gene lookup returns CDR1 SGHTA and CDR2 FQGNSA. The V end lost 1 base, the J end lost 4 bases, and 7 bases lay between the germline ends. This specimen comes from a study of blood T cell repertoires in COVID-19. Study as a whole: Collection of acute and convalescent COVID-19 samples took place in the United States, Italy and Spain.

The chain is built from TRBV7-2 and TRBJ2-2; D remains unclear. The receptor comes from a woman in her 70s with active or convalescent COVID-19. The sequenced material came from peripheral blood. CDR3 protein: CASSLGAPTGELFF. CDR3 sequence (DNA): TGTGCCAGCAGCTTAGGGGCTCCCACCGGGGAGCTGTTTTTT.